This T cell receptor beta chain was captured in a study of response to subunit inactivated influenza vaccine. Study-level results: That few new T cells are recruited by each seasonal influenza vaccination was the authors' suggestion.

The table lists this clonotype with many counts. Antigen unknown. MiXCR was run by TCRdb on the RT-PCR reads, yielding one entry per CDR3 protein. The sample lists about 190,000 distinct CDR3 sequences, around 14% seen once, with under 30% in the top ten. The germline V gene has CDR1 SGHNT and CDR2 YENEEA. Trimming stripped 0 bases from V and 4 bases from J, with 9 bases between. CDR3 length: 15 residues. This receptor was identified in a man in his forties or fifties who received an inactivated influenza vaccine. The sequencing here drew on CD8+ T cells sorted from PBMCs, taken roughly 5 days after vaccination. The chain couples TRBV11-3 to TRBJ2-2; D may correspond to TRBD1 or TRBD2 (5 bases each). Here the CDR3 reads CASSLDRGTTGELFF. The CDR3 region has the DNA TGTGCCAGCAGCTTAGATAGAGGGACCACCGGGGAGCTGTTTTTT.